Listed here are 4 T cell receptor beta chains from one sample, sequenced in a study of Ad26.COV2.S vaccination and SARS-CoV-2 variants. Libraries were prepared by immunoSEQ multiplex PCR; TCRdb keeps only in-frame clonotypes and omits some of them. The table includes hundreds of thousands of clones, roughly 90% detected once. Described treatment: 19 received Ad26.COV2.S at low or high dose, single or two shots; about 5 received placebo; per-sample allocation not given. Sampling was performed 63 days after the first vaccine or placebo injection. The source material was peripheral blood, sampled in a trial of Ad26.COV2.S vaccine versus placebo. These receptors were obtained from a person aged 18-60 years who received the Ad26.COV2.S COVID-19 vaccine or a placebo.

The V and J genes are TRBV6-6 and TRBJ2-1; D ambiguous. Trimming shortened V by 0 bases and J by 1 base, and 10 bases separated the two germline ends. Germline CDR1 MNHNY, CDR2 SVGAGI (reference sequence). The CDR3 runs to 16 residues. The CDR3 spells CASSYSTLLSYNEQFF. CDR3 nucleotides: TGTGCCAGCAGTTACTCGACTCTCCTGTCCTACAATGAGCAGTTCTTC.

The chain has TRBV10-1 and TRBJ2-1, with 14 bases aligning to TRBD2. Looked up from germline, CDR1 is WNHNN and CDR2 is SYGVQD (reference sequence). Unmatched junction bases numbered 2, after V lost 2 bases and J lost 8 bases. The CDR3 loop spans 15 amino acids. The CDR3 here is CASSEGGLAGDEQFF. CDR3 nucleotide sequence: TGCGCCAGCAGTGAGGGGGGACTAGCGGGAGATGAGCAGTTCTTC.

The chain carries TRBV28 and TRBJ1-6; D is ambiguous. V lost 3 bases to trimming and J lost 8 bases, with 11 bases between them. In germline, CDR1 is MDHEN, CDR2 SYDVKM. This CDR3 contains 14 residues. CDR3 sequence (DNA): TGTGCCAGCAGTTTTCGGTCGGAGCATTCACCCCTCCACTTT. The encoded protein is CASSFRSEHSPLHF.

For the CDR3, the DNA is TGCGCCAGCAGTACGTTTAGCACAGATACGCAGTATTTT. It encodes CASSTFSTDTQYF. The rearrangement joins TRBV5-1 to TRBJ2-3; D remains unclear. Trimming took off 5 bases at V and 0 bases at J, with 7 bases between the two ends. The CDR3 runs to 13 residues. The germline CDR1 and CDR2 sequences are SGHRS and YFSETQ.